This T cell receptor beta chain was obtained from a study of T-cell memory formation after mild COVID-19. Study-wide results and caveats: Day 37-peaking second-wave clones had unconfirmed SARS-CoV-2 specificity. Clones shrinking between day 15 and 85 showed a balanced CD4/CD8 split, and those that grew later tilted toward CD4+.

CDR1 is MNHEY, CDR2 SVGAGI, per germline. The CDR3 consists of 15 residues. V was clipped by 2 bases and J by 2 bases; unmatched bases: 3. Comments on this clonotype: Its matching antigen is unknown.

5'RACE with constant-segment primers built TCRalpha and TCRbeta cDNA libraries with UMIs. TCRdb processed the 5' RACE reads anew with MiXCR; each CDR3 protein has one entry. The sample records 350,000 to 450,000 distinct CDR3 sequences, over 13% being singletons. The origin of this receptor is a man between 18 and 35 years old who had mild COVID-19 (a few samples of this study predate the infection). Cell type and time point are not known. V usage is TRBV6-5 and J usage is TRBJ2-1, with 7 bases fitting TRBD2. The specimen was PBMCs or a T cell subset sorted from them (not recorded which). The CDR3 region is CASSYTGGTYNEQFF. CDR3 in DNA: TGTGCCAGCAGTTACACGGGGGGTACCTACAATGAGCAGTTCTTC.